A selection of T cell receptor beta chains follows, all from one sample in a study of OX40 agonist ivuxolimab in advanced cancers. Profiling relied on immunoSEQ multiplex PCR, and the TCRdb table lists in-frame clones only, not all of them. The table lists tens of thousands of clones, roughly 90% of them singletons. This specimen was CD4+ or CD8+ T cells sorted from blood, taken in a trial of the OX40 agonist ivuxolimab. The receptors originated from an adult with an advanced solid tumor such as melanoma, head and neck, liver or kidney cancer. Both conserved end residues are part of each CDR3. D genes are given only for firm matches.

CDR3 protein: CASSSSGRESNEQFF
J gene: TRBJ2-1
V gene: TRBV28
D gene: TRBD2

CDR3 protein: CASSGDSGLGGETQYF
J gene: TRBJ2-5
V gene: TRBV9
D gene: TRBD2

CDR3 protein: CASSVEPHTGELFF
J gene: TRBJ2-2
V gene: TRBV9
D gene: -

CDR3 protein: CASSAGVLDFLGETQYF
J gene: TRBJ2-5
V gene: TRBV21-1
D gene: -

CDR3 protein: CASSLRDGIQPQHF
J gene: TRBJ1-5
V gene: TRBV28
D gene: -

CDR3 protein: CASRQKTGNQETQYF
J gene: TRBJ2-5
V gene: TRBV5-4
D gene: -

CDR3 protein: CATRTGVYNEQFF
J gene: TRBJ2-1
V gene: TRBV19
D gene: TRBD1

CDR3 protein: CASGARTVTDTQYF
J gene: TRBJ2-3
V gene: TRBV28
D gene: -

CDR3 protein: CASSEERAGKQETQYF
J gene: TRBJ2-5
V gene: TRBV2
D gene: -

CDR3 protein: CASSVATGYGNTIYF
J gene: TRBJ1-3
V gene: TRBV9
D gene: -

CDR3 protein: CATSRDRGYEQYF
J gene: TRBJ2-7
V gene: TRBV15
D gene: TRBD1

CDR3 protein: CASSQEGGGYTF
J gene: TRBJ1-2
V gene: TRBV14
D gene: -

CDR3 protein: CASSFWRGQGGYTF
J gene: TRBJ1-2
V gene: TRBV27
D gene: TRBD1

CDR3 protein: CASSSGTGSYGYTF
J gene: TRBJ1-2
V gene: TRBV7-9
D gene: TRBD1

CDR3 protein: CASSFPSGTQYF
J gene: TRBJ2-5
V gene: TRBV27
D gene: -

CDR3 protein: CASSFVKETQYF
J gene: TRBJ2-5
V gene: TRBV5-1
D gene: -

CDR3 protein: CASRAPGRLYNEQFF
J gene: TRBJ2-1
V gene: TRBV6-5
D gene: -